These 6 T cell receptor beta chains came from one sample sequenced in a study of beta chain features in type 1 diabetes. Every isolated RNA sample was fully reverse transcribed, so sequencing captured expressed TCRB transcripts. Some clones are missing from TCRdb's copy, which holds only in-frame ones; the method was immunoSEQ multiplex PCR. Of 20,000 to 25,000 clones detected, around 68% appear once; the ten largest clones hold roughly 1.2%. The antigens of these receptors remain unknown. General observations from the study: The study found moderately but significantly shorter TCRB CDR3s in all four CD4+ subsets of Type 1 diabetes patients.

The sequenced sample consisted of stem cell memory CD4+ T cells from blood. These receptors all come from a woman between 40 and 50 years old with type 1 diabetes.

The genes are TRBV7-9 and TRBJ2-7; D unclear. With 3 bases removed from V and 3 bases from J, the gap between germline ends came to 9 bases. CDR3 size: 13 residues. Germline loops: CDR1 SEHNR, CDR2 FQNEAQ (reference sequence). The CDR3 region has the DNA TGTGCCAGCAGCTTGGCTCCCATCTACGAGCAGTACTTC. Residues: CASSLAPIYEQYF.

V is TRBV27 and J is TRBJ2-3; 7 bases match TRBD2. Trimming removed 4 bases from V and 0 bases from J; junction bases left unmatched: 4. The germline gives CDR1 MNHEY, CDR2 SMNVEV (reference sequence). This CDR3 comprises 15 residues. CDR3 DNA: TGTGCCAGCAGTTGGAGGACTAGTAGCACAGATACGCAGTATTTT. This codes for CASSWRTSSTDTQYF.

This chain connects TRBV28 to TRBJ2-7; possibly TRBD2 for D (6 bases). Trimming removed 7 bases from V and 2 bases from J, with 18 bases in between. Germline V gene lookup returns CDR1 MDHEN and CDR2 SYDVKM. The CDR3 is made up of 15 amino acids. Here the CDR3 reads CASTPEGGGPYEQYF. The CDR3 bases are TGTGCCAGCACTCCCGAGGGAGGAGGACCCTACGAGCAGTACTTC.

The chain combines TRBV7-2 with TRBJ1-2; no firm D call. From germline, CDR1 is SGHTA and CDR2 FQGNSA. The CDR3 covers 15 residues. V was trimmed by 8 bases and J by 5 bases, leaving 21 bases between them. CDR3 bases: TGTGCCAGCGCTCCTTGGAGTGACTCTATTTATGGCTACACCTTC. Amino acid sequence: CASAPWSDSIYGYTF.

V gene TRBV18 combines with J gene TRBJ2-1, with 11 bases that match TRBD2. The junction had 7 bases not matched to a gene; V was cut back by 0 bases and J by 0 bases. Germline loops: CDR1 KGHSH, CDR2 LQKENI. The CDR3 sequence is 19 residues long. The CDR3 reads CASSPPALAGGNSYNEQFF. CDR3 coding DNA: TGTGCCAGCTCACCACCGGCTCTAGCGGGGGGCAACTCCTACAATGAGCAGTTCTTC.

The chain joins TRBV19 to TRBJ1-5; 7 bases fit TRBD1. CDR3 length: 13 residues. Germline CDR1 LNHDA, CDR2 SQIVND (reference sequence). The junction had 3 bases not matched to a gene; V was cut back by 7 bases and J by 3 bases. DNA of the CDR3: TGTGCCAGTACCGGACAGGCCAATCAGCCCCAGCATTTT. Translated: CASTGQANQPQHF. The full variable domain, with the rest looked up from reference TRBV19 and TRBJ1-5, is DGGITQSPKYLFRKEGQNVTLSCEQNLNHDAMYWYRQDPGQGLRLIYYSQIVNDFQKGDIAEGYSVSREKKESFPLTVTSAQKNPTAFYLCASTGQANQPQHFGDGTRLSIL.